These T cell receptor beta chains were read from a single sample in a study of PD-1 blockade in classical Hodgkin lymphoma. TCRdb keeps only in-frame clones here, not all; method: immunoSEQ multiplex PCR. The data show about 93,000 clones, 92% seen once. The sample in question was peripheral blood mononuclear cells (PBMCs), obtained before the second cycle of nivolumab. These receptors originate from a human donor with classical Hodgkin lymphoma. Both conserved end residues are part of each CDR3. D genes are given only for firm matches. A clone size is listed for some rows: how often the clone was seen (once, few, many), or a class if it is expanded.

>TRBJ1-1|TRBV11-2|NA|TRBD1
CASSLAGQGKNTEAFF
TGTGCCAGCAGCTTAGCTGGACAGGGGAAGAACACTGAAGCTTTCTTT
>TRBJ2-7|TRBV7-3|NA|TRBD2
CASSPWGGSYEQYF
TGTGCCAGCAGCCCATGGGGCGGGAGTTACGAGCAGTACTTC
>TRBJ2-1|TRBV10-1|NA|NA
CASGPGGSVQDEQFF
TGCGCCAGCGGGCCCGGGGGTTCGGTACAGGATGAGCAGTTCTTC
>TRBJ2-3|TRBV5-1|NA|TRBD2
CASSHPGLPSTDTQYF
TGCGCCAGCAGCCACCCGGGACTACCAAGCACAGATACGCAGTATTTT
>TRBJ2-3|TRBV6-5|NA|TRBD1
CASSSGGALGDTQYF
TGTGCCAGCAGTTCAGGGGGCGCGTTAGGAGATACGCAGTATTTT
>TRBJ2-7|TRBV7-9|NA|NA
CASSLAGGLTHEQYF
TGTGCCAGCAGCTTAGCAGGCGGCTTGACCCACGAGCAGTACTTC
>TRBJ1-5|TRBV28|NA|NA
CASSFRTFIQPQHF
TGTGCCAGCAGTTTCAGGACATTCATTCAGCCCCAGCATTTT
>TRBJ2-1|TRBV5-1|NA|NA
CASSLEQSSYNEQFF
TGCGCCAGCAGCTTGGAACAGAGCTCCTACAATGAGCAGTTCTTC
>TRBJ2-5|TRBV2|NA|NA
CASSGLALNTKETQYF
TGTGCCAGCAGTGGGCTAGCCTTAAATACTAAAGAGACCCAGTACTTC
>TRBJ1-2|TRBV28|NA|TRBD1
CASRGGTGINYGYTF
TGTGCCAGCCGAGGAGGGACAGGGATTAACTATGGCTACACCTTC
>TRBJ2-7|TRBV7-9|NA|TRBD2
CASTPVGGGSYEQYF
TGTGCCAGCACCCCCGTAGGCGGGGGCTCCTACGAGCAGTACTTC
>TRBJ2-3|TRBV27|NA|NA
CASSYSSTDTQYF
TGTGCCAGCAGTTATTCTAGCACAGATACGCAGTATTTT
>TRBJ2-7|TRBV5-4|once|TRBD2
CASNLAGSPYEQYF
TGTGCCAGCAACCTAGCGGGATCCCCCTACGAGCAGTACTTC
>TRBJ1-5|TRBV28|NA|TRBD1
CASSQRDSRFSNQPQHF
TGTGCCAGCAGCCAAAGGGACAGCCGATTTAGCAATCAGCCCCAGCATTTT
>TRBJ1-1|TRBV11-3|NA|TRBD1
CASSTRTGKGEAFF
TGTGCCAGCAGCACCCGGACAGGGAAGGGTGAAGCTTTCTTT
>TRBJ2-7|TRBV6-5|NA|NA
CASSPQGGRLEQYF
TGTGCCAGCAGCCCCCAGGGGGGTCGGCTCGAGCAGTACTTC